Sequencing of this T cell receptor beta chain was carried out in a study of response to subunit inactivated influenza vaccine. Study-wide findings and caveats: Authors suggested each seasonal influenza vaccination recruits few new T cells.

Between the trimmed V and J ends, which lost 7 bases and 5 bases, there was a span of 21 bases. The CDR3 sequence is 16 residues long. In TCRdb, the RT-PCR reads were re-called with MiXCR into one record per CDR3 protein. The sample records a few hundred thousand distinct CDR3 sequences, 12% to 15% being singletons. This clonotype was seen more than once but under ten times. Its antigen is not known. The sequenced sample was PBMCs from blood, obtained approximately 13 days after vaccination. The chain couples TRBV12-3 or TRBV12-4 to TRBJ2-1, with D possibly being TRBD2 (7 bases). This TCR was recovered from a man aged 50 to 60 who received an inactivated influenza vaccine. The CDR3 coding sequence is TGTGCCAGCAAGGGCGGGGGCAGGGGTCGCGACAATGAGCAGTTCTTC. Encoded protein: CASKGGGRGRDNEQFF.